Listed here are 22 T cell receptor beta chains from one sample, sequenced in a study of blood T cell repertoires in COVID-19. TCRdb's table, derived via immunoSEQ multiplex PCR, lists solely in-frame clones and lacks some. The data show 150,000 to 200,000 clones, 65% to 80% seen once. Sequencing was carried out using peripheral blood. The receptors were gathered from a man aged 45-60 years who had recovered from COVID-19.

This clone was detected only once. The CDR3: CATSGRRVNKDEQYF. CDR3 nucleotides: TGTGCCACCAGTGGTCGGCGGGTGAATAAAGACGAGCAGTACTTC. The chain employs TRBV24-1 and TRBJ2-7, with a possible D match to TRBD2 (5 bases). Germline V gene sequence: CDR1 KGHDR, CDR2 SFDVKD. This CDR3 contains 15 residues. Trimming pared 5 bases from V and 5 bases from J, leaving 18 bases between.

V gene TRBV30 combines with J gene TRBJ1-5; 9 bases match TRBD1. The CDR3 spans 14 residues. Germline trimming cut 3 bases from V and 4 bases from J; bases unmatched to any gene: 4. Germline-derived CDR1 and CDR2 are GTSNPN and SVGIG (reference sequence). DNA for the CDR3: TGTGCCTGGAGCCGGGACAGGGAAAATCAGCCCCAGCATTTT. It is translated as CAWSRDRENQPQHF.

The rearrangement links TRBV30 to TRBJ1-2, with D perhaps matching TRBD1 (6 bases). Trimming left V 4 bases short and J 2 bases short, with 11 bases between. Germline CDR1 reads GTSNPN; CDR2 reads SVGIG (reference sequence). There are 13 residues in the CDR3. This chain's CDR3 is CAWMTGSNYGYTF. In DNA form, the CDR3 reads TGTGCCTGGATGACAGGATCGAACTATGGCTACACCTTC.

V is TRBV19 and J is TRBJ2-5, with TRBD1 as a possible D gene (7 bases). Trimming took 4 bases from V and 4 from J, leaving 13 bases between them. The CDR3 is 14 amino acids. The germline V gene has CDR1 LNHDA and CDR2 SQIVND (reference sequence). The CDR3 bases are TGTGCCAGTAGTACCAACAGGGGAGGAGAGACCCAGTACTTC. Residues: CASSTNRGGETQYF.

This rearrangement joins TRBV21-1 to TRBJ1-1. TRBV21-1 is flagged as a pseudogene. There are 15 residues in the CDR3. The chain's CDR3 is CASSKDPFRVTEAFF. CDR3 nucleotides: TGTGCCAGCAGCAAAGACCCTTTCCGGGTGACTGAAGCTTTCTTT.

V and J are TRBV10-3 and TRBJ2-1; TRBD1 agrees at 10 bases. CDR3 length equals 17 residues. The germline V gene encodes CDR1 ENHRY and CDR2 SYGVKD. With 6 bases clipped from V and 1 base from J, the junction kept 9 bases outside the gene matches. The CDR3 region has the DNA TGTGCCATCAGGAACGAACGACAGGGGGCATCCTACAATGAGCAGTTCTTC. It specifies CAIRNERQGASYNEQFF.

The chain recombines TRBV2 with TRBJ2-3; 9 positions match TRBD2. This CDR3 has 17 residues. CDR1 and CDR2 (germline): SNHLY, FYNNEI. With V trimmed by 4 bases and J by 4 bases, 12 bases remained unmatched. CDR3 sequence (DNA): TGTGCCAGCAGTGTTCCTAGGAAGCGGGAGGAATCAGATACGCAGTATTTT. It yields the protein CASSVPRKREESDTQYF.

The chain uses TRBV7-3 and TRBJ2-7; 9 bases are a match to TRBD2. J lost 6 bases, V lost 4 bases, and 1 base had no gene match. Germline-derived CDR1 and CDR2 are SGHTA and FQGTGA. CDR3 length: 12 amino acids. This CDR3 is CASSSGLAEQYF. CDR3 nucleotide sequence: TGTGCCAGCAGCTCGGGACTAGCCGAGCAGTACTTC.

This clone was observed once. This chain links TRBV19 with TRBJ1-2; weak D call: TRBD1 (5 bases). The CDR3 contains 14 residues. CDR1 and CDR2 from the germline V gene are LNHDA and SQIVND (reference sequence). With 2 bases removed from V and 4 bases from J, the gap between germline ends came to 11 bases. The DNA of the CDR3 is TGTGCCAGTAGTATAAGACAGACAACCTATGGCTACACCTTC. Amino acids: CASSIRQTTYGYTF.

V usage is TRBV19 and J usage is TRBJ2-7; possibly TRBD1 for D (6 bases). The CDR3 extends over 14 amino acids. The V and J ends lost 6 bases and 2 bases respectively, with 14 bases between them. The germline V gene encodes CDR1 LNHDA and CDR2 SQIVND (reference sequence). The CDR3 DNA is TGTGCCAGTAGCCGCCGGGACAACACCTACGAGCAGTACTTC. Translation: CASSRRDNTYEQYF.

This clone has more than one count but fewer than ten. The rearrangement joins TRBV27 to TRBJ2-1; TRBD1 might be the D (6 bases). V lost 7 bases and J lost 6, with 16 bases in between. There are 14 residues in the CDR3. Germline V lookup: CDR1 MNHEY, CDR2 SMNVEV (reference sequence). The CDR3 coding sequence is TGTGCCAGCACCCGCAGGGGTAGGTCCAATGAGCAGTTCTTC. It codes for CASTRRGRSNEQFF.

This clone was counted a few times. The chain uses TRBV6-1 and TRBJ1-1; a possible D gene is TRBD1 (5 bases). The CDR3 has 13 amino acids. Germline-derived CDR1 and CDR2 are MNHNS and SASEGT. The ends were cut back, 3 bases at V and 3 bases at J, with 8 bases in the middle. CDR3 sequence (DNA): TGTGCCAGCAGTGATGGGGGGGACACTGAAGCTTTCTTT. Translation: CASSDGGDTEAFF.

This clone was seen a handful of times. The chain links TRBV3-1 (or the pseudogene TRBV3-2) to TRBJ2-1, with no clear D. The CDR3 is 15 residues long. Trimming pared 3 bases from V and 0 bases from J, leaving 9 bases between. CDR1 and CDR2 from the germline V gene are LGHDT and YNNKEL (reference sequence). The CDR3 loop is CASSQSAYSYNEQFF. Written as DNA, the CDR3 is TGTGCCAGCAGCCAGAGCGCGTACTCCTACAATGAGCAGTTCTTC.

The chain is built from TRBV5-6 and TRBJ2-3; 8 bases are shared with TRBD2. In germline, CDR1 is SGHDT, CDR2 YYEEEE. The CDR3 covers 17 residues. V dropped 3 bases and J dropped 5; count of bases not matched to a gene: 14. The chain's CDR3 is CASSWGSGGLGGDTQYF. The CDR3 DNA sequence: TGTGCCAGCAGCTGGGGTTCGGGAGGGCTTGGGGGAGATACGCAGTATTTT. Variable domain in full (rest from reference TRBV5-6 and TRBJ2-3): DAGVTQSPTHLIKTRGQQVTLRCSPKSGHDTVSWYQQALGQGPQFIFQYYEEEERQRGNFPDRFSGHQFPNYSSELNVNALLLGDSALYLCASSWGSGGLGGDTQYFGPGTRLTVL.

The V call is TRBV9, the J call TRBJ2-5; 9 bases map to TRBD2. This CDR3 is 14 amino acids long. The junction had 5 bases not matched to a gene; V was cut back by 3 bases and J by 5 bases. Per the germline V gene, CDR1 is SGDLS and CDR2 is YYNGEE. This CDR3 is CASSDSGSWETQYF. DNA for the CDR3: TGTGCCAGCAGCGATAGCGGGAGTTGGGAGACCCAGTACTTC.

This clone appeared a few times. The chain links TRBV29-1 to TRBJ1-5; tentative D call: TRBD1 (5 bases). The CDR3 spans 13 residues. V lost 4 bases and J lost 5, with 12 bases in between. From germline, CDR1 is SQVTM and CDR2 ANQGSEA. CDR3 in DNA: TGCAGCGTTGCCGACAGTGAAGATCAGCCCCAGCATTTT. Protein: CSVADSEDQPQHF.

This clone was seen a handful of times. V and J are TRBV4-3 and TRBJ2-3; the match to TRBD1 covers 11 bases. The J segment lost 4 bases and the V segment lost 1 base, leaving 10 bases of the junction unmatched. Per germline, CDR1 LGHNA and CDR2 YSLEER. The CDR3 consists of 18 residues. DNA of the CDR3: TGCGCCAGCAGCCAAGGAGGGTTTGGACAGGGGGCCGCAGATACGCAGTATTTT. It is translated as CASSQGGFGQGAADTQYF.

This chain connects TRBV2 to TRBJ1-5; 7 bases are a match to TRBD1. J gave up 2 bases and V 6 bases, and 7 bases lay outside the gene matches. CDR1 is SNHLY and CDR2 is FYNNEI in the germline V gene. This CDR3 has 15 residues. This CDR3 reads CASSSDRAGNQPQHF. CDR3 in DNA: TGTGCCAGCAGCTCTGACAGGGCGGGCAATCAGCCCCAGCATTTT.

The CDR3 reads CASSQSHGLAGSTDTQYF. CDR3 coding DNA: TGTGCCAGCAGCCAATCCCACGGACTAGCGGGGTCCACAGATACGCAGTATTTT. The chain employs TRBV3-1 (or the pseudogene TRBV3-2) and TRBJ2-3; 12 bases agree with TRBD2. With 2 bases clipped from V and 2 bases from J, the junction kept 8 bases outside the gene matches. Germline assignment: CDR1 LGHDT and CDR2 YNNKEL (reference sequence). The CDR3 totals 18 residues.

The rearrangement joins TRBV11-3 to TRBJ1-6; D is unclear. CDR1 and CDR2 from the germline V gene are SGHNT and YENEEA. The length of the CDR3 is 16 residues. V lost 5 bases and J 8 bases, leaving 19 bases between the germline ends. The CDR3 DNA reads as TGTGCCAGCAGCCCCCCGGTTTCCGGCGGGGATTCACCCCTCCACTTT. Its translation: CASSPPVSGGDSPLHF. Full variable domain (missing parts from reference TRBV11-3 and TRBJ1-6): EAGVVQSPRYKIIEKKQPVAFWCNPISGHNTLYWYLQNLGQGPELLIRYENEEAVDDSQLPKDRFSAERLKGVDSTLKIQPAELGDSAVYLCASSPPVSGGDSPLHFGNGTRLTVT.

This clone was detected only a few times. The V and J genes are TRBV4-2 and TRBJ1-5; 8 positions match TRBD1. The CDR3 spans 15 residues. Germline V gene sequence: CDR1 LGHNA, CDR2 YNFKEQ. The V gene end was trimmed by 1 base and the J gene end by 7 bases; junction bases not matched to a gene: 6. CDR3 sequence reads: CASSQGPGGGQPQHF. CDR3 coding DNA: TGTGCCAGCAGCCAAGGACCAGGGGGCGGACAGCCCCAGCATTTT.

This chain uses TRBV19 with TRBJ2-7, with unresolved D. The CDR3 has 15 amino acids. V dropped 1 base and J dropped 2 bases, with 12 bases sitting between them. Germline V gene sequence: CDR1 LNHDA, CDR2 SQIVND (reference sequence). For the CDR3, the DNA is TGTGCCAGTAGTATAGGCAACCCCCGGGCCTACGAGCAGTACTTC. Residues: CASSIGNPRAYEQYF.